These 16 T cell receptor beta chains came from one sample sequenced in a study of tumor-infiltrating lymphocytes in primary liver carcinoma. Germline DNA was also extracted, and blood RNA derived from unsorted whole blood. Researchers generated TCR beta cDNA from about 450 ng of total RNA, relying on a constant-region primer. Each TCR beta library was derived from three nested multiplex PCR rounds that employed slightly modified ARM-PCR. Researchers ran the first two PCR rounds for ten to eleven cycles each with TRBV1-TRBV30 forward primers and a C-beta reverse primer. MiXCR, run by TCRdb on the multiplex PCR reads, gives a single entry per CDR3 protein. The sample shows fewer than 400,000 distinct CDR3 sequences, approximately 60% of them seen only once. The sample comprised peripheral blood. These receptors all come from a middle-aged man with primary liver carcinoma and hepatitis B virus infection.

This clonotype was counted at least ten times. The chain combines TRBV29-1 with TRBJ1-1, with D possibly being TRBD1 (5 bases). V dropped 3 bases and J dropped 4 bases, with 12 bases sitting between them. Germline CDR1 is SQVTM and CDR2 is ANQGSEA. CDR3 length equals 13 residues. CDR3 amino acids: CSVDGEGSTEAFF. CDR3 bases: TGCAGCGTTGATGGGGAGGGGAGCACTGAAGCTTTCTTT.

As for this clonotype: One base away lies a much larger clone, so this may be a sequencing read error. The CDR3 DNA follows: TGCGCCAGCGTGAAGACAGGGGGCAGTGAAAAACTGTTTTTT. Residues: CASVKTGGSEKLFF. The chain links TRBV10-1 to TRBJ1-4, with 10 bases identical to TRBD1. The CDR3 sequence is 14 residues long. V was clipped by 8 bases and J by 7 bases; unmatched bases: 7. Germline V CDR1 and CDR2: WNHNN, SYGVQD (reference sequence).

The gene calls are TRBV30 and TRBJ1-2; D not resolved. The CDR3 sequence is 12 residues long. V lost 0 bases, J lost 7 bases, and 9 bases lay in between. Germline CDR1 reads GTSNPN; CDR2 reads SVGIG (reference sequence). CDR3 sequence reads: CAWSVRWGGYTF. The CDR3 nucleotides are TGTGCCTGGAGTGTACGGTGGGGTGGCTACACCTTC.

In the case of this clonotype: The junction and the germline gene differ at one end; a read error may be behind it. The J gene is TRBJ2-3, the V gene TRBV29-1; D possibly matches TRBD1 or TRBD2 (5 bases each). The CDR3 covers 14 residues. Germline CDR1 is SQVTM and CDR2 is ANQGSEA. CDR3 in DNA: TGTAGCGTTGTGGGCCCGGGGCACACAGATATGCAGTATTTC. This translates into CSVVGPGHTDMQYF.

The chain couples TRBV4-3 to TRBJ1-3; D gene uncertain. From germline, CDR1 is LGHNA and CDR2 YSLEER. Trimming took 0 bases from V and 0 from J, leaving 9 bases between them. There are 16 residues in the CDR3. CDR3 in DNA: TGCGCCAGCAGCCAAGATCATCCGGGCTCTGGAAACACCATATATTTT. This codes for CASSQDHPGSGNTIYF.

Remarks on this clonotype: A much larger clone sits a single nucleotide away, making a read error possible. The chain combines TRBV6-2 or TRBV6-3 with TRBJ1-5; 8 bases align to TRBD1. The germline V gene has CDR1 MNHEY and CDR2 SVGEGT. CDR3 length: 16 amino acids. With V trimmed by 6 bases and J by 5 bases, 12 bases remained unmatched. The CDR3 DNA follows: TGTGCCAGCAGCCCACTCGGACAGGGAGGGCATCAGCCCCAGCATTTT. It translates to CASSPLGQGGHQPQHF.

Regarding this clonotype: This may come from a read error, since a much larger clone is one base off. The chain uses TRBV12-3 or TRBV12-4 and TRBJ2-2; 9 bases map to TRBD1. The CDR3 has 16 amino acids. The CDR3 sequence is CASSFKTGGNTRELFF. The CDR3 DNA reads TGTGCCAGCAGTTTCAAGACAGGGGGGAACACCCGGGAGCTGTTTTTT.

This clonotype appeared many times. The chain recombines TRBV10-3 with TRBJ2-1; 8 bases line up with TRBD2. After removal of 0 bases from V and 9 bases from J, the junction contained 19 bases not matched to a gene. The CDR3 length is 19 residues. The V gene's germline CDR1 is ENHRY and CDR2 SYGVKD. CDR3 bases: TGTGCCATCAGTGAGTCGGGCCTAGCGGGTCGAACAACTAGGTCTGAGCAGTTCTTC. Protein product: CAISESGLAGRTTRSEQFF.

About this clonotype itself: With a much larger clone just one base away, this may be a read error. The rearrangement joins TRBV29-1 to TRBJ1-1; D is undetermined. CDR3 length equals 12 residues. V was shortened by 6 bases and J by 0 bases, with 8 bases between the two germline ends. CDR1 is SQVTM and CDR2 is ANQGSEA in the germline V gene. The CDR3 is CSVVRLNTEAFF. DNA of the CDR3: TGCAGCGTGGTGAGGTTGAACACTGAAGCTTTCTTT. Filled out from reference TRBV29-1 and TRBJ1-1, the complete variable domain reads SAVISQKPSRDICQRGTSLTIQCQVDSQVTMMFWYRQQPGQSLTLIATANQGSEATYESGFVIDKFPISRPNLTFSTLTVSNMSPEDSSIYLCSVVRLNTEAFFGQGTRLTVV.

Comment on this clonotype: Relative to the germline gene, one junction end is altered; a read error may explain this. V usage is TRBV6-1 and J usage is TRBJ2-5; 10 bases map to TRBD2. CDR3 length: 15 residues. Germline V gene sequence: CDR1 MNHNS, CDR2 SASEGT. The CDR3: CVSNKAGGSMETQYF. In nucleotides, the CDR3 is TGTGTCAGCAACAAAGCGGGAGGGTCAATGGAGACCCAGTACTTC.

This clonotype was seen more than once but under ten times. This chain links TRBV5-4 with TRBJ2-7; 8 bases line up with TRBD2. CDR3 length: 13 residues. Germline CDR1 reads SGHNT; CDR2 reads YYREEE (reference sequence). Trimming at V came to 4 bases and at J to 2 bases, leaving 2 bases not matched to a gene. CDR3 in amino acids: CASSRGGTYEQYF. The CDR3 DNA reads TGTGCCAGCAGCCGGGGGGGCACCTACGAGCAGTACTTC. Full variable domain (rest looked up from reference TRBV5-4 and TRBJ2-7): ETGVTQSPTHLIKTRGQQVTLRCSSQSGHNTVSWYQQALGQGPQFIFQYYREEENGRGNFPPRFSGLQFPNYSSELNVNALELDDSALYLCASSRGGTYEQYFGPGTRLTVT.

At least ten counts were recorded for this clonotype. This sequence joins TRBV6-5 and TRBJ2-3, with 9 bases aligning to TRBD1. The germline V gene has CDR1 MNHEY and CDR2 SVGAGI. This CDR3 spans 14 amino acids. J gave up 1 base and V 10 bases, and 6 bases lay outside the gene matches. CDR3 sequence (DNA): TGTGCCACCATGCGGACAGGGGGCACAGATACGCAGTATTTT. It encodes CATMRTGGTDTQYF.

Details on this clonotype: Being one base from a much bigger clone, this may be a read error. The chain has TRBV6-1 and TRBJ1-4; D unresolved. Germline lookup yields CDR1 MNHNS and CDR2 SASEGT. The CDR3 has 13 amino acids. The CDR3 loop is CTSTLQPNEKLFF. As DNA, the CDR3 is TGTACCAGCACCCTACAACCTAATGAAAAACTGTTTTTT.

A remark on this clonotype: It may be a read error: a sequence one base away is much more abundant. The chain carries TRBV4-1 and TRBJ2-7, with a possible D match to TRBD2 (5 bases). CDR3 size: 14 residues. From germline, CDR1 is MGHRA and CDR2 YSYEKL. CDR3 protein: CASSQWARLREQHF. The CDR3 DNA sequence: TGCGCCAGCAGCCAATGGGCTCGCCTTAGGGAGCAGCACTTC.

Details on this clonotype: A much larger clone sits a single nucleotide away, making a read error possible. The rearrangement joins TRBV12-3 or TRBV12-4 to TRBJ1-6; D is possibly TRBD1 (6 bases). With 2 bases removed from V and 14 bases from J, the gap between germline ends came to 16 bases. The CDR3 has 14 amino acids. The CDR3 loop is CASSLQGTSNALHF. In DNA, the CDR3 is TGTGCCAGCAGTTTACAAGGGACATCTAACGCCCTCCACTTT.

Details on this clonotype: It may be a read error: a sequence one base away is much more abundant. The J gene is TRBJ2-5, the V gene TRBV6-5; TRBD2 matches at 7 bases. Germline CDR1 is MNHEY and CDR2 is SVGAGI. The CDR3 has 14 amino acids. CDR3 amino acids: CASSLRGGDEIQYF. CDR3 nucleotides: TGTGCCAGCAGTTTGAGGGGAGGGGATGAGATCCAGTACTTC.